A selection of T cell receptor beta chains follows, all from one sample in a study of blood T cells in healthy people across ages. One entry per CDR3 protein results from TCRdb running MiXCR on the 5' RACE reads. The sample contains fewer than 2,000,000 distinct CDR3 sequences, around 42% of which appear only once. The sequenced sample consisted of blood. Receptors were obtained from a human donor in good health. Each CDR3 is given with its conserved first and last residue. The D gene is left open where the match is weak. Rows give clone size only sometimes, using once, few, many, or a class for an expanded clone.

>TRBJ2-2|-|TRBD2|TRBV6-2/TRBV6-3
CATRPGGRTGELFF
TGTGCCACCAGACCGGGGGGGAGGACCGGGGAGCTGTTTTTT
>TRBJ2-5|-|TRBD2|TRBV6-5
CASSYYGRGLAGVVTQYF
TGTGCCAGCAGTTATTACGGACGAGGACTAGCGGGGGTAGTGACCCAGTACTTC
>TRBJ1-1|-|-|TRBV29-1
CSVRPGYTEAFF
TGCAGCGTGCGCCCGGGGTACACTGAAGCTTTCTTT
>TRBJ1-1|-|TRBD1|TRBV5-6
CASSPGQVGTEAFF
TGTGCCAGCAGCCCGGGACAGGTGGGCACTGAAGCTTTCTTT
>TRBJ2-1|many|TRBD2|TRBV4-3
CASSRAGGYNEQFF
TGCGCCAGCAGCAGAGCGGGGGGCTACAATGAGCAGTTCTTC
>TRBJ2-1|-|-|TRBV9
CASSDTGINEQFF
TGTGCCAGCAGCGACACAGGGATAAATGAGCAGTTCTTC
>TRBJ2-7|-|-|TRBV20-1
CSARGAGGIASEQYF
TGCAGTGCTAGAGGGGCTGGGGGCATAGCCTCCGAGCAGTACTTC
>TRBJ1-6|-|-|TRBV5-1
CASSANRANSPLHF
TGCGCCAGCAGCGCCAATCGAGCGAATTCACCCCTCCACTTT
>TRBJ1-5|-|-|TRBV2
CASSGDQSPQHF
TGTGCCAGCAGTGGAGATCAATCGCCCCAGCATTTT
>TRBJ1-2|-|-|TRBV3-1
CASSQDPASYYGYTF
TGTGCCAGCAGCCAAGATCCCGCCAGTTACTATGGCTACACCTTC
>TRBJ2-1|few|TRBD2|TRBV15
CATSRDGGVSEQFF
TGTGCCACCAGCAGAGATGGGGGGGTGAGCGAGCAGTTCTTC
>TRBJ1-4|few|-|TRBV6-6
CASSSPGEKLFF
TGTGCCAGCAGTTCCCCCGGGGAAAAACTGTTTTTT
>TRBJ2-7|many|-|TRBV7-9
CASSLTDYEQYF
TGTGCCAGCAGCTTGACAGACTACGAGCAGTACTTC
>TRBJ2-5|-|TRBD2|TRBV9
CASSVVLAGAHNEQYF
TGTGCCAGCAGCGTAGTACTAGCGGGGGCCCACAATGAGCAGTACTTC
>TRBJ2-3|-|TRBD1|TRBV6-6
CASLGQGMDTQYF
TGTGCCAGCTTGGGACAGGGGATGGATACGCAGTATTTT
>TRBJ1-1|-|-|TRBV2
CASSEEQGKDTEAFF
TGTGCCAGCAGTGAAGAACAGGGAAAGGACACTGAAGCTTTCTTT
>TRBJ2-6|few|-|TRBV11-2
CASSSIRRGTGANVLTF
TGTGCCAGCAGCTCGATTAGGAGGGGGACTGGGGCCAACGTCCTGACTTTC
>TRBJ2-7|-|-|TRBV28
CASGILISRDTWGYYEQYF
TGTGCCAGCGGGATCTTAATATCCAGGGACACTTGGGGATACTACGAGCAGTACTTC
>TRBJ2-2|-|TRBD2|TRBV4-3
CASSILAGVPTGELFF
TGCGCCAGCAGCATTCTAGCGGGGGTTCCAACCGGGGAGCTGTTTTTT
>TRBJ2-3|-|-|TRBV7-9
CASSLGRALTDTQYF
TGTGCCAGCAGCTTAGGCAGGGCCCTGACTGATACGCAGTATTTT
>TRBJ1-2|-|-|TRBV20-1
CSARETGSALNYGYTF
TGCAGTGCTAGAGAAACAGGTTCCGCCCTTAACTATGGCTACACCTTC
>TRBJ2-4|few|-|TRBV7-9
CASSLNPEAIQYF
TGTGCCAGCAGCTTAAACCCCGAGGCCATTCAGTACTTC
>TRBJ2-7|few|-|TRBV5-1
CASSLYPGASSYEQYF
TGCGCCAGCAGCTTATATCCAGGGGCGTCCTCCTACGAGCAGTACTTC
>TRBJ1-2|many|TRBD1|TRBV7-9
CASSSGTDFNYGYTF
TGTGCCAGCAGCTCCGGGACAGATTTTAACTATGGCTACACCTTC
>TRBJ1-5|few|-|TRBV6-1
CASRARIGGGYSNQPQHF
TGTGCCAGTAGGGCCCGCATCGGGGGGGGATATAGCAATCAGCCCCAGCATTTT
>TRBJ2-2|few|TRBD1|TRBV5-5
CASSLTGSWTGLFF
TGTGCCAGCAGCTTGACAGGGTCATGGACAGGGCTGTTTTTT
>TRBJ2-7|few|TRBD1|TRBV20-1
CSAPTGDSYEQYF
TGCAGTGCCCCCACAGGGGACTCCTACGAGCAGTACTTC
>TRBJ2-7|many|-|TRBV6-2/TRBV6-3
CASSYPSYEQYF
TGTGCCAGCAGTTACCCCTCCTACGAGCAGTACTTC
>TRBJ2-2|-|-|TRBV7-3
CASSSGFGELFF
TGTGCCAGCAGCTCGGGCTTCGGGGAGCTGTTTTTT
>TRBJ1-2|few|-|TRBV3-1
CASSSPGTTYGYTF
TGTGCCAGCAGTAGTCCCGGGACAACTTATGGCTACACCTTC
>TRBJ1-5|-|-|TRBV11-2
CASSFGGYDNQPQHF
TGTGCCAGCAGCTTTGGGGGGTACGACAATCAGCCCCAGCATTTT
>TRBJ2-1|once|-|TRBV5-1
CASSLLLNNVQFF
TGCGCCAGCAGCCTGCTACTCAACAATGTGCAGTTCTTC
>TRBJ2-1|few|-|TRBV14
CASSQDHRGSQFF
TGTGCCAGCAGCCAAGATCATCGGGGGTCCCAGTTCTTC
>TRBJ1-2|-|TRBD1|TRBV24-1
CATSDLTGEDGYTF
TGTGCCACCAGTGATTTGACAGGGGAGGATGGCTACACCTTC
>TRBJ1-2|-|-|TRBV12-3/TRBV12-4
CASSLFQRAVGYTF
TGTGCCAGCAGTTTATTTCAGAGGGCCGTAGGCTACACCTTC
>TRBJ2-1|few|TRBD2|TRBV4-3
CASSQVASGNNEQFF
TGCGCCAGCAGCCAAGTTGCTAGCGGAAACAATGAGCAGTTCTTC
>TRBJ1-6|once|TRBD1|TRBV20-1
CSALDREYYNSPLHF
TGCAGTGCTCTGGACAGGGAATATTATAATTCACCCCTCCACTTT
>TRBJ2-7|few|-|TRBV7-8
CASSPGYYGGLQGEQYF
TGTGCCAGCAGCCCCGGCTACTATGGTGGCCTCCAGGGCGAGCAGTACTTC
>TRBJ2-7|few|TRBD1|TRBV29-1
CSVRDSEQYF
TGCAGCGTTCGGGACAGCGAGCAGTACTTC
>TRBJ1-3|-|-|TRBV7-2
CASSYRNGPNTIYF
TGTGCCAGCAGCTATCGGAACGGCCCGAACACCATATATTTT
>TRBJ1-6|-|-|TRBV7-2
CASNIDSGGPLHF
TGTGCCAGCAACATTGACAGCGGGGGACCCCTCCACTTT
>TRBJ1-2|-|-|TRBV25-1
CASSESGALGYTF
TGTGCCAGCAGTGAAAGCGGGGCTCTTGGCTACACCTTC
>TRBJ2-1|-|-|TRBV15
CATSRENRRLYNEQFF
TGTGCCACCAGCAGAGAGAACAGGAGGCTCTACAATGAGCAGTTCTTC
>TRBJ2-1|-|-|TRBV20-1
CSARPGAPYNEQFF
TGCAGTGCTAGACCGGGGGCCCCCTACAATGAGCAGTTCTTC
>TRBJ2-7|few|TRBD2|TRBV20-1
CSAALAGSTYEQYF
TGCAGTGCTGCTCTAGCGGGATCAACTTACGAGCAGTACTTC
>TRBJ1-2|-|-|TRBV20-1
CSASSRGIYGYTF
TGCAGTGCTAGCTCCAGGGGCATCTATGGCTACACCTTC
>TRBJ2-7|few|-|TRBV5-1
CASSLADRSPLGQYF
TGCGCCAGCAGCTTGGCCGACAGAAGCCCTTTGGGGCAGTACTTC
>TRBJ1-2|-|-|TRBV5-1
CASSLDGQDGYTF
TGCGCCAGCAGCTTGGATGGCCAGGATGGCTACACCTTC
>TRBJ2-2|few|-|TRBV6-1
CASSVEANTGELFF
TGTGCCAGCAGTGTGGAGGCGAACACCGGGGAGCTGTTTTTT
>TRBJ2-1|-|TRBD1|TRBV29-1
CSVPNRGYDNEQFF
TGCAGCGTTCCGAACAGGGGATACGACAATGAGCAGTTCTTC
>TRBJ2-7|few|-|TRBV2
CASSDSFNSGEQYF
TGTGCCAGCAGTGACTCATTTAATTCAGGCGAGCAGTACTTC
>TRBJ2-1|few|TRBD1|TRBV4-3
CASSPYRGSYYNEQFF
TGCGCCAGCAGCCCCTACAGGGGCTCCTACTACAATGAGCAGTTCTTC
>TRBJ1-4|-|-|TRBV20-1
CSARDGGAGGKLFF
TGCAGTGCTAGAGATGGTGGGGCGGGTGGAAAACTGTTTTTT
>TRBJ2-3|-|-|TRBV29-1
CSVERGSRGGTQYF
TGCAGCGTTGAAAGAGGATCACGGGGAGGTACGCAGTATTTT
>TRBJ2-3|once|TRBD2|TRBV7-2
CASTPGLAGGQTQYF
TGTGCCAGCACCCCGGGGTTAGCGGGGGGGCAAACGCAGTATTTT
>TRBJ2-7|-|TRBD1|TRBV12-3/TRBV12-4
CASSLLPGQGSYEQYF
TGTGCCAGCAGTTTATTACCGGGACAGGGCAGCTACGAGCAGTACTTC
>TRBJ1-1|-|-|TRBV7-2
CASSGYGGNTEAFF
TGTGCCAGCAGCGGGTATGGGGGAAACACTGAAGCTTTCTTT
>TRBJ2-1|-|TRBD1|TRBV7-9
CASSLGQGYADEQFF
TGTGCCAGCAGCCTCGGACAGGGGTATGCTGATGAGCAGTTCTTC
>TRBJ2-7|few|TRBD2|TRBV3-1
CASSRRETSGVEQYF
TGTGCCAGCAGCCGAAGAGAGACTAGCGGGGTGGAGCAGTACTTC
>TRBJ1-2|-|-|TRBV10-3
CAIADMRGVSDASYGYTF
TGTGCCATCGCCGACATGCGGGGGGTATCTGATGCAAGCTATGGCTACACCTTC